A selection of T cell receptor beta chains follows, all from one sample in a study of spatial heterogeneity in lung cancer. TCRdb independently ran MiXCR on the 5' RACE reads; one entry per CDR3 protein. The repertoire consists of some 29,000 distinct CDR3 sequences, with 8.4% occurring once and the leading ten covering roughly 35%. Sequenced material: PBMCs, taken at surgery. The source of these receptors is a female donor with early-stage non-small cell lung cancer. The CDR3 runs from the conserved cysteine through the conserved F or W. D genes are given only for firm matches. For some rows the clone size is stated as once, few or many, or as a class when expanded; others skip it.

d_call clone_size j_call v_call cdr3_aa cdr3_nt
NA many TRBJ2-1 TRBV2 CASSVQGVQQFF TGTGCCAGCAGCGTGCAGGGAGTGCAGCAGTTCTTC
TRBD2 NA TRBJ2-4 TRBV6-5 CASNRGTSKDIQYF TGTGCCAGCAATCGGGGGACTAGTAAGGACATTCAGTACTTC
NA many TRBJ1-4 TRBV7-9 CASSLSGSTNEKLFF TGTGCCAGCAGCTTAAGTGGATCAACTAATGAAAAACTGTTTTTT
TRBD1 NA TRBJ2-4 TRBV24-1 CATSGGQGNIQYF TGTGCCACCAGTGGAGGACAGGGAAACATTCAGTACTTC
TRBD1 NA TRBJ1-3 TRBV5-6 CASSLPEGAYGNTIYF TGTGCCAGCAGCTTACCAGAGGGGGCCTATGGAAACACCATATATTTT
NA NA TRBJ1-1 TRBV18 CASSPQGGTEAFF TGTGCCAGCTCACCACAGGGGGGCACTGAAGCTTTCTTT
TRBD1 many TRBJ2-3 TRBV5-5 CASSLAHQGGTDTQYF TGTGCCAGCAGCTTGGCCCACCAGGGGGGCACAGATACGCAGTATTTT
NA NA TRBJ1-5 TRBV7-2 CASSLARLQPQHF TGTGCCAGCAGCTTAGCTAGACTTCAGCCCCAGCATTTT
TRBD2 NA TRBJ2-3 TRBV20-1 CSAGSGRASADTQYF TGCAGTGCTGGTAGCGGGAGGGCCTCCGCAGATACGCAGTATTTT
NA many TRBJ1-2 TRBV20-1 CSTRDATGPNYGYTF TGCAGTACCCGGGATGCAACAGGTCCTAACTATGGCTACACCTTC
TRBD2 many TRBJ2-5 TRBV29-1 CSVEMAGVETQYF TGCAGCGTTGAAATGGCGGGAGTGGAGACCCAGTACTTC
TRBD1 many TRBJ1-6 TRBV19 CASALTGIVSYNSPLHF TGTGCCAGTGCCCTGACAGGGATCGTCTCCTATAATTCACCCCTCCACTTT
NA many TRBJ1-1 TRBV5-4 CASSLNSEAFF TGTGCCAGCAGCTTGAACAGTGAAGCTTTCTTT
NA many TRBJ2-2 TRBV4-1 CASSQRQAANGELFF TGCGCCAGCAGCCAAAGGCAGGCCGCGAACGGGGAGCTGTTTTTT
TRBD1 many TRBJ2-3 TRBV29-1 CSVGSGGPDTQYF TGCAGCGTTGGGTCAGGGGGTCCAGATACGCAGTATTTT
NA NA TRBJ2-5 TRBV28 CASRVGYETQYF TGTGCCAGCAGGGTGGGGTATGAGACCCAGTACTTC
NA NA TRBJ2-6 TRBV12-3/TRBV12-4 CASRGGGSSSGANVLTF TGTGCCAGCAGGGGTGGGGGCTCAAGCTCTGGGGCCAACGTCCTGACTTTC
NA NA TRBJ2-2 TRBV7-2 CASSLYGFEAVGAGELFF TGTGCCAGCAGCTTATACGGTTTTGAGGCGGTGGGGGCCGGGGAGCTGTTTTTT
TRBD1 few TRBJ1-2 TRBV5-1 CVSSLDRGMYGYTF TGCGTCAGCAGCCTAGACAGGGGGATGTATGGCTACACCTTC
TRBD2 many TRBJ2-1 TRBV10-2 CASTIAGVLNEQFF TGCGCCAGCACCATAGCGGGAGTTTTGAATGAGCAGTTCTTC
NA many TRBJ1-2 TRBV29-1 CSVVDGYYGYTF TGCAGCGTTGTGGACGGATACTATGGCTACACCTTC
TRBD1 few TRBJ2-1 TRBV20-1 CSASQMTGAYNEQFF TGCAGTGCTAGCCAGATGACAGGGGCATACAATGAGCAGTTCTTC
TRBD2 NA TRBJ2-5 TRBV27 CASSSLTTSGSQETQYF TGTGCCAGCAGTTCATTAACGACTAGCGGGAGTCAAGAGACCCAGTACTTC
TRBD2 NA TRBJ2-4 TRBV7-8 CASSLSPSGRSRDIQYF TGTGCCAGCAGCTTAAGTCCTAGCGGGAGGAGTAGGGACATTCAGTACTTC
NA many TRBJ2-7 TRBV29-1 CSVDLDQSYEQYF TGCAGCGTTGACCTGGACCAATCCTACGAGCAGTACTTC
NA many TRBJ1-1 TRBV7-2 CASSFFGEAFF TGTGCCAGCAGCTTCTTCGGAGAAGCTTTCTTT
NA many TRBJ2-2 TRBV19 CASSILAGSYRRELFF TGTGCCAGTAGTATCTTGGCGGGAAGCTACCGGCGAGAGCTGTTTTTT
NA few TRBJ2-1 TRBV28 CASSWLIGTGTYNEQFF TGTGCCAGCAGTTGGTTAATTGGGACGGGGACCTACAATGAGCAGTTCTTC
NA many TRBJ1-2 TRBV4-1 CASSQSTNVAAFYGYTF TGCGCCAGCAGCCAAAGCACGAACGTGGCAGCCTTCTATGGCTACACCTTC
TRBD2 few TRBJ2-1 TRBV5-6 CASSLRRLAGGLYNEQFF TGTGCCAGCAGCCTAAGAAGACTAGCGGGAGGGCTCTACAATGAGCAGTTCTTC
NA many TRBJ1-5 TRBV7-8 CASTVKGGNQPQHF TGTGCCAGCACCGTAAAGGGAGGCAATCAGCCCCAGCATTTT
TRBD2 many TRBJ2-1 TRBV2 CASSAGLAEHYNEQFF TGTGCCAGCAGTGCGGGACTAGCGGAACACTACAATGAGCAGTTCTTC
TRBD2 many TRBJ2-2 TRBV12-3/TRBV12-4 CASSPHLAGATGELFF TGTGCCAGCAGTCCCCACCTAGCGGGAGCGACCGGGGAGCTGTTTTTT
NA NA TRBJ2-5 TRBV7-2 CASSRSGLQETQYF TGTGCCAGCAGCCGAAGCGGGCTCCAAGAGACCCAGTACTTC
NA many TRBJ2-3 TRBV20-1 CSARDHEGGFGTDTQYF TGCAGTGCTAGAGATCACGAGGGCGGGTTTGGCACAGATACGCAGTATTTT
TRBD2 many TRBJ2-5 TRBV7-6 CASSNRASGSETQYF TGTGCCAGCAGTAACAGGGCTAGCGGGAGTGAGACCCAGTACTTC